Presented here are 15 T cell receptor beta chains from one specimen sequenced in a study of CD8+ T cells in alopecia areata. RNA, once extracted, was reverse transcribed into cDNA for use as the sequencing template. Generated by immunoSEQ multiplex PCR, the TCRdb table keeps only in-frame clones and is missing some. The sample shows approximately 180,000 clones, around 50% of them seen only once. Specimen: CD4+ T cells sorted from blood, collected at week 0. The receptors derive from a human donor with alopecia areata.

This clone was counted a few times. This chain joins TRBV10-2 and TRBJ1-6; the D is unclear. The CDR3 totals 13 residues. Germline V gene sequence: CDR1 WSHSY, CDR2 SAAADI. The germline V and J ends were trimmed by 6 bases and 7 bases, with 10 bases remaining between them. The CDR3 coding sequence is TGCGCCAGCAGGGCTATCGAGAATTCACCCCTCCACTTT. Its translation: CASRAIENSPLHF.

This CDR3 reads CASSEQGGTDTQYF. As DNA, the CDR3 is TGTGCCAGCAGTGAACAGGGCGGGACAGATACGCAGTATTTT. V is TRBV6-4 and J is TRBJ2-3, with a weak D call TRBD1 (6 bases). The germline gives CDR1 MRHNA, CDR2 SNTAGT. This CDR3 is 14 amino acids long. Trimming cost V 3 bases and J 3 bases, with 10 bases left between them.

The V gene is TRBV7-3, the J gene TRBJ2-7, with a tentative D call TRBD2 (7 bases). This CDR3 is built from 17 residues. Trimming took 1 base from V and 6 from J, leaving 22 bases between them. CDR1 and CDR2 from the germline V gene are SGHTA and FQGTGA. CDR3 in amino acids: CASSLSGAGATLGEQYF. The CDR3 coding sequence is TGTGCCAGCAGCTTAAGTGGTGCGGGGGCCACTCTGGGCGAGCAGTACTTC.

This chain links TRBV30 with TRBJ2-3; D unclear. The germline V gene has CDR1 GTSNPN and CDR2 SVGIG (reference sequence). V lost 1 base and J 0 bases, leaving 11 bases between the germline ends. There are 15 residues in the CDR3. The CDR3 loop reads CAWSGVGPSTDTQYF. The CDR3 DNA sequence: TGTGCCTGGAGTGGGGTTGGGCCTAGCACAGATACGCAGTATTTT.

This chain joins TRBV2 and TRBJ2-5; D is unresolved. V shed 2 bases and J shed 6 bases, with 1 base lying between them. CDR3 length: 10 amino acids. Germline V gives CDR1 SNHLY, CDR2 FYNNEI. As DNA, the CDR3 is TGTGCCAGCAGTGAACAGACCCAGTACTTC. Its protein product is CASSEQTQYF.

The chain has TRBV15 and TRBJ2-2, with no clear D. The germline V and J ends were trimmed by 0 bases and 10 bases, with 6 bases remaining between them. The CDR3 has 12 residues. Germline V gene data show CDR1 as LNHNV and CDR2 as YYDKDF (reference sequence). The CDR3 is CATSRDFVELFF. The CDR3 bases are TGTGCCACCAGCAGAGATTTCGTGGAGCTGTTTTTT.

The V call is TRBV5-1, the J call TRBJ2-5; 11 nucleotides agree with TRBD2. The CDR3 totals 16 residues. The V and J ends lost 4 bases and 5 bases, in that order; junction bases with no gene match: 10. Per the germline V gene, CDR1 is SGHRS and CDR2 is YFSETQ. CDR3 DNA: TGCGCCAGCAGCAGTACAATTAGCGGGGGGGCCGAGACCCAGTACTTC. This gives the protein CASSSTISGGAETQYF.

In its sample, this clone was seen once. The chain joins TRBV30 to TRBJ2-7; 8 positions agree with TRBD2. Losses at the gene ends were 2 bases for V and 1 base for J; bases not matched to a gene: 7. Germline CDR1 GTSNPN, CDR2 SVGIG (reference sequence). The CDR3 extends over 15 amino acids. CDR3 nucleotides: TGTGCCTGGAGTCGTAGGCGGGGGGCATCCTACGAGCAGTACTTC. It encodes CAWSRRRGASYEQYF.

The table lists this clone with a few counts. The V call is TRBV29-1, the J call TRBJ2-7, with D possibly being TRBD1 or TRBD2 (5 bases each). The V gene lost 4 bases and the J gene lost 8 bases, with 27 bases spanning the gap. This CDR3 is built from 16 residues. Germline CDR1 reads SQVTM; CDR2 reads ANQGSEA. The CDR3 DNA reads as TGCAGCGTTGCCCAGTACACCAGGGCCACAATGGGACAGCAGTACTTC. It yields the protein CSVAQYTRATMGQQYF.

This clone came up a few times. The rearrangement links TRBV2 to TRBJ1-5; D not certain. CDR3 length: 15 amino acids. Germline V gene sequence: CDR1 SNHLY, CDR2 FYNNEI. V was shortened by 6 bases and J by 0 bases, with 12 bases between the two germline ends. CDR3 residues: CASRPRLGSNQPQHF. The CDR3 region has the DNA TGTGCCAGCAGGCCGCGGCTAGGTAGCAATCAGCCCCAGCATTTT.

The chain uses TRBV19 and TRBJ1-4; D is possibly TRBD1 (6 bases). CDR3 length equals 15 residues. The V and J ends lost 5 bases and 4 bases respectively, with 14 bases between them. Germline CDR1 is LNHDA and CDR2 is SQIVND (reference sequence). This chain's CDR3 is CASSSSTGINEKLFF. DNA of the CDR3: TGTGCCAGTAGTTCTTCCACAGGGATTAATGAAAAACTGTTTTTT.

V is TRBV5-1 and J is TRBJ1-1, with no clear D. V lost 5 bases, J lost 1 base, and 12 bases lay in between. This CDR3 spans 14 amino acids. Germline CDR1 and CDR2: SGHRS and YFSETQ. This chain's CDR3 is CASSPPAANTEAFF. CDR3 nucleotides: TGCGCCAGCAGTCCTCCGGCAGCGAACACTGAAGCTTTCTTT.

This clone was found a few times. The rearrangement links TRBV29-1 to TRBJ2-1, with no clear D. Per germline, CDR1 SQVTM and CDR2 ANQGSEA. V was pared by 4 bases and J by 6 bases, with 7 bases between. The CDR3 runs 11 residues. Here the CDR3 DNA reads TGCAGCGTTGGATACACCAATGAGCAGTTCTTC. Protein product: CSVGYTNEQFF.

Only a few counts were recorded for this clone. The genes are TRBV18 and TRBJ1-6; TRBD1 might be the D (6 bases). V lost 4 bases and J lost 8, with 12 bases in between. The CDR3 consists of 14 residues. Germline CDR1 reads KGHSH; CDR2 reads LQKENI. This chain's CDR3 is CASSRDRNDSPLHF. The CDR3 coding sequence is TGTGCCAGCTCACGAGACAGGAACGATTCACCCCTCCACTTT.

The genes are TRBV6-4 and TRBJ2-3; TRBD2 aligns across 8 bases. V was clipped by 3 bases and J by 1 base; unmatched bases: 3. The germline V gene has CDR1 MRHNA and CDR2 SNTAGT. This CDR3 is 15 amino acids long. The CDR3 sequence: CASSERAGGTDTQYF. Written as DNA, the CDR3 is TGTGCCAGCAGTGAGCGAGCGGGGGGCACAGATACGCAGTATTTT.